Sequencing of this T cell receptor (beta chain) was carried out in a study of shared clonotypes between healthy human individuals. Study findings and constraints: A handful of donors shared about 5% of their naive CD4 clonotypes.

A few counts support this clone. Its target is not known. Partitioning of CD4+ cells yielded a CD45RA+ naive subset and a CD45RA-negative memory subset. Here immunoSEQ multiplex PCR was the method, and the copy in TCRdb shows in-frame clones only, minus some. The sample carries nearly 1,000,000 clones, 70% to 85% recorded once. V was pared by 5 bases and J by 0 bases, with 9 bases of the junction left unmatched. The germline V gene encodes CDR1 GTSNPN and CDR2 SVGIG (reference sequence). The CDR3 is 16 residues long. The sequencing sample was made of memory CD4+ T cells sorted from blood. Described subset: CD45RA-negative fraction. This sequence joins TRBV30 and TRBJ2-2; 7 bases fit TRBD1. This receptor was obtained from a man aged 18 to 29 in good health. Here the CDR3 DNA reads TGTGCCTGGCGCAAAGACAGGGCCCCGAACACCGGGGAGCTGTTTTTT. Its translation: CAWRKDRAPNTGELFF. The full variable domain, in which reference TRBV30 and TRBJ2-2 provide the parts outside the CDR3, is SQTIHQWPATLVQPVGSPLSLECTVEGTSNPNLYWYRQAAGRGLQLLFYSVGIGQISSEVPQNLSASRPQDRQFILSSKKLLLSDSGFYLCAWRKDRAPNTGELFFGEGSRLTVL.